The sequence of this TCR beta chain was determined in a study of blood T cell dynamics during melanoma immunotherapy. About the study: Metastatic melanoma patients received first-line pembrolizumab or nivolumab plus ipilimumab.

TCRdb keeps only in-frame clones here, not all; method: immunoSEQ multiplex PCR. This sample carries tens of thousands of clones, around nine tenths of them seen once, and the ten largest clones take 3.5% to 6%. The CDR3 spans 13 residues. Time point specified: pre-treatment baseline. This sequence was found in a human donor with melanoma. Sequencing was performed on blood, taken from a patient treated with checkpoint blockade. The genes are TRBV21-1 and TRBJ1-2; the table gives TRBD1 as D, unverified against the DNA. TRBV21-1 is tagged as a pseudogene. The CDR3 is CASSKDRVICYTF. The DNA of the CDR3 is TGTGCCAGCAGCAAGGACAGGGTTATTTGCTACACCTTC.